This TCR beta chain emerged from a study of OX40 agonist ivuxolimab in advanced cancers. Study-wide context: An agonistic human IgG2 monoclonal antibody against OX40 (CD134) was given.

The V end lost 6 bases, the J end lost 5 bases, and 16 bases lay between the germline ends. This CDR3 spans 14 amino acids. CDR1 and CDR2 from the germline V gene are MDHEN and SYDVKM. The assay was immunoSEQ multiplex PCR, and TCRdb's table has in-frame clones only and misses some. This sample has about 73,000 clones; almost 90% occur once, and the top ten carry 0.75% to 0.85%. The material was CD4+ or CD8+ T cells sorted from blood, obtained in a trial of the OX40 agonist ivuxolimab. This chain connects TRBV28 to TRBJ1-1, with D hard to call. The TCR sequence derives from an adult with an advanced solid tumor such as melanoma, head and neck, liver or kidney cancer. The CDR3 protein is CASRPRATSTEAFF. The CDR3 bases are TGTGCCAGCAGACCCCGGGCTACGAGTACTGAAGCTTTCTTT.